Described below is a single TCR beta chain sequence and its context. The sample is drawn from a study of OX40 agonist ivuxolimab in advanced cancers. The table came from immunoSEQ multiplex PCR; TCRdb's copy has only in-frame clones and leaves some out. Found here are some 90,000 clones, 91% of them singletons; the top ten hold roughly 1.6%. The starting material was CD4+ or CD8+ T cells sorted from blood, obtained in a trial of the OX40 agonist ivuxolimab. The source is an adult with an advanced solid tumor such as melanoma, head and neck, liver or kidney cancer.

The CDR3, as DNA: TGTGCCAGCAGCTTAAGAGGGGGCGGCCTGGTGGGGCAGTACTTC. Amino acid sequence: CASSLRGGGLVGQYF. This rearrangement joins TRBV11-2 to TRBJ2-7, with 7 bases fitting TRBD1. CDR1 SGHAT and CDR2 FQNNGV come from the germline V gene. The length of the CDR3 is 15 residues. V lost 2 bases to trimming and J lost 9 bases; unmatched junction nucleotides: 13.